This T cell receptor beta chain was obtained from a study of blood T cell repertoires in COVID-19. Study-level background: Acute and convalescent COVID-19 samples came from the United States, Italy and Spain. Sources were T cells, B-cell-depleted T cells, or PBMCs; the material itself was cDNA or gDNA.

The germline V gene encodes CDR1 MGHRA and CDR2 YSYEKL. This CDR3 contains 15 residues. Trimming pared 1 base from V and 8 bases from J, leaving 15 bases between. Source study methods: The assay estimated nucleated cells by amplifying reference gene primers. Only in-frame clones appear in the TCRdb table, and some are missing; sequencing was by immunoSEQ multiplex PCR. V, J and clone size were drawn from that table, and D and trimming were deduced from the DNA. The sample lists 50,000 to 55,000 clones; approximately 89% were seen once. This clonotype was sampled from a man between 60 and 75 years old with active COVID-19. This chain uses TRBV4-1 with TRBJ2-1; D possibly corresponds to TRBD2 (5 bases). Sequencing was carried out using peripheral blood. The CDR3 nucleotides are TGCGCCAGCAGCCAAGTGATTAGCGATAGCGATGAGCAGTTCTTC. Its protein is CASSQVISDSDEQFF.